This TCR beta chain was sequenced for a study of T-cell reconstitution after alpha-beta-depleted transplantation in children. General study results and limits: There were reportedly several hundred expanded graft clones from which alpha-beta T cells came about two months after transplant. Where some patients showed high TCRbeta diversity at day 60, it came from recipient T cells and thymic progenitors that had survived. Newly produced T cells mostly provided counts and TCRbeta diversity after one year, as hyperexpanded clones declined.

This CDR3 has 14 residues. Germline trimming cut 6 bases from V and 2 bases from J; bases unmatched to any gene: 1. The germline V gene encodes CDR1 MDHEN and CDR2 SYDVKM. This clonotype has a count of ten or more. As yet, its antigen is unknown. Researchers prepared the TCRbeta library using unique molecular identifiers, the study reports. TCRdb fed the PCR reads into MiXCR, producing one record per CDR3 protein. The data hold a few hundred thousand distinct CDR3 sequences, with 11% observed a single time. Here the sequenced sample was PBMCs, taken before TCRalphabeta/CD19-depleted stem cell transplant. The V call is TRBV28, the J call TRBJ1-3; 10 bases agree with TRBD1. This TCR was sampled from a child younger than two with acute myeloid leukemia, due to receive a stem cell transplant. CDR3 loop: CASRGQGTGNTIYF. The CDR3, as DNA: TGTGCCAGCAGGGGACAGGGGACTGGAAACACCATATATTTT.